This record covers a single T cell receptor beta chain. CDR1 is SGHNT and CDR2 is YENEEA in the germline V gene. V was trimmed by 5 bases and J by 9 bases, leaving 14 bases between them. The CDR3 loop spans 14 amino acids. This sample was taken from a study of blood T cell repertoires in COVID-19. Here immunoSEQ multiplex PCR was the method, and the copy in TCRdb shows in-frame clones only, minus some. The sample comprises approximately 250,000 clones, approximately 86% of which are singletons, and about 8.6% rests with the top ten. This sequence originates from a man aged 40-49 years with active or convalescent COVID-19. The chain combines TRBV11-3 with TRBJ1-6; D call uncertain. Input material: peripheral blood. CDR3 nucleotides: TGTGCCAGCAGCGGGGTGGGAGGACCTTCACCCCTCCACTTT. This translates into CASSGVGGPSPLHF.